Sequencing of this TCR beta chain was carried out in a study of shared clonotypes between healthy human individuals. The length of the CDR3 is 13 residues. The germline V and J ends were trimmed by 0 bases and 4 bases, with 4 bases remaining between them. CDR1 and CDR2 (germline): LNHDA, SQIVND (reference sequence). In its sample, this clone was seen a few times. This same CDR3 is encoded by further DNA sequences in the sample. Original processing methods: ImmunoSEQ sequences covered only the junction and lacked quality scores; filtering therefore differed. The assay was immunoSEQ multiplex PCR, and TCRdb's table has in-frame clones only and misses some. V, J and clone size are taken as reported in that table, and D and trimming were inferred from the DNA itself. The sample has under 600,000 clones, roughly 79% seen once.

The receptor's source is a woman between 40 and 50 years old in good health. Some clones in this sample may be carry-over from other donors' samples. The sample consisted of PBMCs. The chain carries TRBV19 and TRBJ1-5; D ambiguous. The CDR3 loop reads CASSIEGNQPQHF. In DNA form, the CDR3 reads TGTGCCAGTAGTATAGAAGGAAATCAGCCCCAGCATTTT.